The 10 T cell receptor beta chains below were found in one sample sequenced in a study of blood T cell repertoires in COVID-19. Sequencing was performed with immunoSEQ multiplex PCR; in TCRdb, only in-frame clones are kept and a portion is missing. Of 200,000 to 250,000 clones in the sample, about three quarters were seen once. Input material: peripheral blood. The receptors were gathered from an older woman with acute or convalescent COVID-19.

The rearrangement joins TRBV3-1 (or the pseudogene TRBV3-2) to TRBJ2-3, with 12 nucleotides matching TRBD2. CDR3 length: 18 amino acids. Germline-derived CDR1 and CDR2 are LGHDT and YNNKEL (reference sequence). V shed 4 bases and J 0 bases; nucleotides not matched to a gene: 8. CDR3 DNA: TGTGCCAGCAGCCCGAGACTAGCGGGGGTCCCTAGCACAGATACGCAGTATTTT. Amino acid sequence: CASSPRLAGVPSTDTQYF.

The chain has TRBV5-1 and TRBJ1-1, with D perhaps matching TRBD1 (5 bases). In germline, CDR1 is SGHRS, CDR2 YFSETQ. The CDR3 extends over 14 amino acids. V was pared by 5 bases and J by 4 bases, with 15 bases between. The CDR3 spells CASRRDSTSTEAFF. CDR3 in DNA: TGCGCCAGCAGGAGGGACTCCACAAGCACTGAAGCTTTCTTT.

This chain links TRBV10-2 with TRBJ2-5; 11 nucleotides align to TRBD2. Germline-derived CDR1 and CDR2 are WSHSY and SAAADI. Trimming at V came to 4 bases and at J to 2 bases, leaving 15 bases not matched to a gene. The length of the CDR3 is 19 residues. DNA for the CDR3: TGCGCCAGCAGTGGGTTAACCTTCCTGTCTAGCGGGGGGCAAGAGACCCAGTACTTC. Protein: CASSGLTFLSSGGQETQYF.

This chain connects TRBV19 to TRBJ1-5; no clear D gene. The V and J ends lost 3 bases and 2 bases respectively, with 8 bases between them. Germline CDR1 LNHDA, CDR2 SQIVND (reference sequence). The CDR3 spans 14 residues. The CDR3 DNA is TGTGCCAGTAGTATTATTGTTGGCAATCAGCCCCAGCATTTT. Translated, it gives CASSIIVGNQPQHF.

V gene TRBV4-2 combines with J gene TRBJ2-1; 7 nucleotides agree with TRBD2. The V segment lost 1 base and the J segment 1 base; nucleotides outside the gene matches: 10. Germline V CDR1 and CDR2: LGHNA, YNFKEQ. The CDR3 contains 18 residues. The CDR3 DNA is TGTGCCAGCAGCCAAGCAGCGGGACGGGGGGTTTCCTACAATGAGCAGTTCTTC. This gives the protein CASSQAAGRGVSYNEQFF.

The chain couples TRBV7-8 to TRBJ2-7; D is perhaps TRBD1 (6 bases). Germline-derived CDR1 and CDR2 are SGHVS and FQNEAQ. V lost 5 bases to trimming and J lost 4 bases, with 12 bases between them. This CDR3 is built from 13 residues. The CDR3 DNA sequence: TGTGCCAGCAGCGAAGGACAGATATACGAGCAGTACGTC. Amino acids: CASSEGQIYEQYV.

The CDR3: CASSYSGSSGNTIYF. CDR3 coding DNA: TGTGCCAGCAGTTACTCGGGCAGCTCTGGAAACACCATATATTTT. This rearrangement joins TRBV6-5 to TRBJ1-3; D is unresolved. Germline values: CDR1 MNHEY, CDR2 SVGAGI. The CDR3 extends over 15 amino acids. Trimming stripped 0 bases from V and 0 bases from J, with 6 bases between.

This clone has only a few counts. The genes are TRBV12-2 and TRBJ2-3; the table's D gene call, TRBD2, was not cross checked with the DNA. TRBV12-2 is designated a pseudogene. The CDR3 runs to 19 residues. CDR3: CASRPRKRPGMPHTDTQYF. CDR3 nucleotides: TGTGCAAGTCGCCCGCGAAAACGGCCGGGGATGCCGCACACAGATACGCAGTATTTT.

The chain combines TRBV5-6 with TRBJ2-1; unclear D gene. V was pared by 1 base and J by 15 bases, with 14 bases between. The CDR3 spans 12 residues. Germline-derived CDR1 and CDR2 are SGHDT and YYEEEE. CDR3 nucleotide sequence: TGTGCCAGCAGCTTGAGCCGACTGAGTCTGTTCTTC. Amino acids: CASSLSRLSLFF.

The rearrangement joins TRBV9 to TRBJ2-4; D is unresolved. The CDR3 covers 12 residues. CDR1 SGDLS and CDR2 YYNGEE come from the germline V gene. Trimming pared 3 bases from V and 11 bases from J, leaving 12 bases between. The CDR3: CASSAPGPFQYF. The CDR3 bases are TGTGCCAGCAGCGCCCCGGGTCCATTTCAGTACTTC.